This T cell receptor (beta chain) was sequenced in a study of response to subunit inactivated influenza vaccine (dated by TCRdb to between 2018 and 2020). Notes on the research overall: To follow how T cells responded to a trivalent subunit inactivated influenza vaccine, the researchers relied on deep quantitative profiling of the T cell receptor repertoire. General conclusions and limits of the study: It was suggested by the authors that each seasonal influenza vaccination may recruit only a limited number of new T cells.

This clonotype appeared a few times. No antigen is known for it. There are no base qualities to consult, and no much larger clone falls within one base. The method was RT-PCR. The sequencing machine was an Illumina HiSeq 2500. TCRdb reworked the public reads: Q25 trimming with fastp, MiXCR clone assembly, productive beta chains retained. Identical CDR3 proteins give one entry, which carries the most common genes and DNA. This sample lists almost 250,000 distinct CDR3 sequences; more than 10% were detected once. The top ten constitute less than 8.5% of the sample. According to the germline V gene (reference sequence), CDR1 reads DFQATT and CDR2 reads SNEGSKA. Inclusive of the bounding cysteine and phenylalanine, the CDR3 is 12 residues long. Only the CDR3 DNA is retained, 36 bases long and in frame from the first base. Trimming takes 2 bases from V and 6 bases from J, and the germline ends sit 10 bases apart.

The chain is made from TRBV20-1 and TRBJ1-1, and possibly TRBD1, on 6 matching bases. Sequenced here: non-naive T cells sorted from PBMCs, sampled approximately 15 days before vaccination. The cell subset or site label for this specimen denotes: memory T cell fraction. The clonotype originates from a man in his forties or fifties who received an inactivated influenza vaccine. Donor details come from another sample of the same person, matched by shared clones. CDR3 sequence: CSARQGSAEAFF. In nucleotides, the sequence is TGCAGTGCTAGACAGGGGAGCGCTGAAGCTTTCTTT.